Following are 6 T cell receptor beta chains from one sample sequenced in a study of T cells in Graves' hyperthyroidism and ophthalmopathy. Amplification targeted TCR beta CDR3 regions from RNA transcripts. Initially, a first-round RT-PCR of the TCR CDR3 employed the HTBI primer set. MiXCR, run by TCRdb on the multiplex PCR reads, gives a single entry per CDR3 protein. This repertoire shows about 480,000 distinct CDR3 sequences, roughly an eighth found once; its top ten account for roughly 17%. Sequenced input: blood. The receptor set was obtained from a young woman with Graves' hyperthyroidism.

A note on this clonotype: A much larger clone lies a single base off, so this may be a read error. CDR3 residues: CASSPLEGRTDTQYF. In DNA, the CDR3 is TGTGCCAGCAGCCCCCTCGAGGGGCGCACAGATACGCAGTATTTT. This chain joins TRBV27 and TRBJ2-3; the D gene could be TRBD1 or TRBD2 (5 bases each). The CDR3 length is 15 residues. The V and J ends lost 6 bases and 1 base respectively, with 14 bases between them. Germline V gene data show CDR1 as MNHEY and CDR2 as SMNVEV (reference sequence).

This clonotype was detected a few times. V usage is TRBV5-1 and J usage is TRBJ1-1; TRBD1 agrees at 10 bases. V dropped 2 bases and J dropped 6; count of bases not matched to a gene: 7. CDR1 and CDR2 (germline): SGHRS, YFSETQ. The CDR3 totals 15 residues. CDR3 DNA sequence: TGCGCCAGCAGCTTATCCGGGACAGGGGAATCTGAAGCTTTCTTT. This codes for CASSLSGTGESEAFF.

This clonotype came up many times. The chain employs TRBV18 and TRBJ2-7; the D is unclear. The CDR3 consists of 13 residues. Trimming shortened V by 1 base and J by 5 bases, and 9 bases separated the two germline ends. Germline CDR1 KGHSH, CDR2 LQKENI. CDR3 protein: CASSPQHLNEQYV. CDR3 in DNA: TGTGCCAGCTCACCACAACATCTCAACGAGCAGTACGTC.

This clonotype has at least ten counts. The chain joins TRBV10-3 to TRBJ1-3; D is unclear. The V end lost 0 bases, the J end lost 4 bases, and 4 bases lay between the germline ends. Germline CDR1 and CDR2: ENHRY and SYGVKD. This CDR3 has 13 residues. The CDR3 DNA reads as TGTGCCATCAGTGAGTCCCCCGGAAACACCATATATTTT. The encoded protein is CAISESPGNTIYF.

This clonotype was seen many times. The chain joins TRBV12-3 or TRBV12-4 to TRBJ2-1, with TRBD1 identical over 9 bases. This CDR3 is 14 amino acids long. V shed 6 bases, J shed 5 bases, and the junction held 5 bases outside the gene matches. The CDR3 spells CASSYRGQNNEQFF. DNA of the CDR3: TGTGCCAGCAGCTACAGGGGGCAGAACAATGAGCAGTTCTTC.

This clonotype came up many times. The chain has TRBV12-3 or TRBV12-4 and TRBJ1-5, with D perhaps TRBD1 (5 bases). CDR3 length equals 15 residues. The V end was cut by 4 bases, the J end by 2 bases, with 12 bases between. The DNA of the CDR3 is TGTGCCAGCAGTTCGCAGGGTGGTGGCAATCAGCCCCAGCATTTT. Its translation: CASSSQGGGNQPQHF.